These 17 T cell receptor beta chains were sequenced from one sample in a study of blood T cell repertoires in COVID-19. Sequencing used immunoSEQ multiplex PCR; TCRdb keeps in-frame clones, though not all of them. The data show 70,000 to 95,000 clones, around 85% seen once. Sequenced material: peripheral blood. These receptors all come from a woman between 65 and 79 years old with active or convalescent COVID-19.

The rearrangement links TRBV3-1 (or the pseudogene TRBV3-2) to TRBJ1-5; a possible D gene is TRBD1 (5 bases). Germline CDR1 reads LGHDT; CDR2 reads YNNKEL (reference sequence). There are 15 residues in the CDR3. V was cut by 0 bases and J by 6 bases, with 12 bases left in between. The CDR3 sequence: CASSQDHRGGQPQHF. As DNA, the CDR3 is TGTGCCAGCAGCCAAGATCATAGGGGAGGTCAGCCCCAGCATTTT.

The gene calls are TRBV5-6 and TRBJ1-1, with D perhaps TRBD1 (5 bases). V was clipped by 3 bases and J by 2 bases, with 17 bases between them. Per the germline V gene, CDR1 is SGHDT and CDR2 is YYEEEE. The CDR3 is made up of 16 amino acids. The CDR3 DNA follows: TGTGCCAGCAGCTGGAACGGCGGGACGGCAAACACTGAAGCTTTCTTT. It codes for CASSWNGGTANTEAFF.

Written as DNA, the CDR3 is TGCGCCAGCAGCTCCGTCGAGACAGATACGCAGTATTTT. It yields the protein CASSSVETDTQYF. J is TRBJ2-3 and V is TRBV5-1; D remains ambiguous. Between the trimmed V and J ends, which lost 3 bases and 3 bases, there was a span of 8 bases. The germline V gene encodes CDR1 SGHRS and CDR2 YFSETQ. This CDR3 is built from 13 residues. The variable domain in full, completed from reference TRBV5-1 and TRBJ2-3, reads KAGVTQTPRYLIKTRGQQVTLSCSPISGHRSVSWYQQTPGQGLQFLFEYFSETQRNKGNFPGRFSGRQFSNSRSEMNVSTLELGDSALYLCASSSVETDTQYFGPGTRLTVL.

V gene TRBV10-3 combines with J gene TRBJ2-7, with D maybe TRBD2 (6 bases). The CDR3 consists of 14 residues. With 5 bases removed from V and 2 bases from J, the gap between germline ends came to 13 bases. The V gene's germline CDR1 is ENHRY and CDR2 SYGVKD. CDR3 sequence reads: CAISSRTNTYEQYF. CDR3 sequence (DNA): TGTGCCATCAGTTCTCGGACTAACACCTACGAGCAGTACTTC.

V gene TRBV10-2 combines with J gene TRBJ2-7, with 8 bases fitting TRBD2. Germline CDR1 reads WSHSY; CDR2 reads SAAADI. Germline trimming cut 7 bases from V and 9 bases from J; bases unmatched to any gene: 11. The CDR3 sequence is 13 residues long. In DNA form, the CDR3 reads TGCGCCAGCAAGGACAAGGCCGGGGGGGGGCAGTACTTC. Amino acids: CASKDKAGGGQYF.

This chain connects TRBV3-1 (or the pseudogene TRBV3-2) to TRBJ2-7; tentatively, D is TRBD1 (6 bases). The CDR3 consists of 14 residues. The V end was cut by 3 bases, the J end by 6 bases, with 15 bases between. Germline CDR1 is LGHDT and CDR2 is YNNKEL (reference sequence). Written as DNA, the CDR3 is TGTGCCAGCAGCCATAGGGGGTACGCATCCGAGCAGTACTTC. This codes for CASSHRGYASEQYF.

The chain carries TRBV5-4 and TRBJ2-3; 8 nucleotides match TRBD2. CDR1 and CDR2 from the germline V gene are SGHNT and YYREEE (reference sequence). This CDR3 is built from 17 residues. V lost 0 bases to trimming and J lost 1 base; unmatched junction nucleotides: 7. The CDR3 protein is CASSLEAGAPGTDTQYF. CDR3 sequence (DNA): TGTGCCAGCAGCTTGGAAGCGGGGGCTCCAGGCACAGATACGCAGTATTTT.

This rearrangement joins TRBV6-4 to TRBJ2-7; 7 bases fit TRBD1. CDR1 is MRHNA and CDR2 is SNTAGT in the germline V gene. The CDR3 runs 14 residues. V lost 2 bases to trimming and J lost 2 bases; unmatched junction nucleotides: 3. CDR3 residues: CASSDGQATYEQYF. The CDR3 nucleotides read TGTGCCAGCAGTGACGGACAGGCCACCTACGAGCAGTACTTC.

The V call is TRBV5-8, the J call TRBJ2-3; 10 nucleotides align to TRBD2. Unmatched junction bases numbered 12, after V lost 5 bases and J lost 6 bases. The CDR3 length is 16 residues. Germline CDR1 is SGHTS and CDR2 is YDEGEE. The CDR3 DNA reads as TGTGCCAGCAGTTTTGCCGGGACTAGCGCTCTCGATACGCAGTATTTT. It translates to CASSFAGTSALDTQYF.

The chain combines TRBV29-1 with TRBJ2-3; 7 positions agree with TRBD2. The CDR3 sequence is 15 residues long. Germline V gene data show CDR1 as SQVTM and CDR2 as ANQGSEA. With V trimmed by 4 bases and J by 6 bases, 13 bases remained unmatched. CDR3 sequence: CSVVREPRAGDTQYF. The CDR3 nucleotides are TGCAGCGTTGTGCGGGAGCCACGGGCCGGGGATACGCAGTATTTT.

This chain joins TRBV4-3 and TRBJ1-2, with TRBD1 as a possible D gene (6 bases). V gave up 6 bases and J gave up 2 bases, with 16 bases separating them. Germline loops: CDR1 LGHNA, CDR2 YSLEER. The CDR3 is made up of 15 amino acids. The CDR3 sequence: CASSHQTGGNYGYTF. The CDR3 coding sequence is TGCGCCAGCAGTCATCAGACAGGAGGAAACTATGGCTACACCTTC.

The chain joins TRBV29-1 to TRBJ1-2, with 8 bases fitting TRBD1. The CDR3 runs 12 residues. The germline CDR1 and CDR2 sequences are SQVTM and ANQGSEA. The trim removed 4 bases at V and 8 bases at J, leaving 6 bases unmatched. Here the CDR3 reads CSVVQGERGYTF. The CDR3 nucleotides read TGCAGCGTTGTACAGGGGGAAAGAGGCTACACCTTC.

The chain couples TRBV7-8 to TRBJ2-1; D gene unclear. The V gene lost 1 base and the J gene lost 0 bases, with 13 bases spanning the gap. The CDR3 covers 17 residues. CDR1 is SGHVS, CDR2 FQNEAQ, per germline. The CDR3 is CASSLGITVSSYNEQFF. CDR3 in DNA: TGTGCCAGCAGCTTAGGAATTACAGTGAGCTCCTACAATGAGCAGTTCTTC.

This chain links TRBV7-9 with TRBJ2-3, with 7 bases identical to TRBD1. V dropped 5 bases and J dropped 1; count of bases not matched to a gene: 15. The germline gives CDR1 SEHNR, CDR2 FQNEAQ (reference sequence). The CDR3 has 18 amino acids. The CDR3 DNA reads as TGTGCCAGCAGCCCCGACATCTTTCTAGGACAGGGCACAGATACGCAGTATTTT. Amino acids: CASSPDIFLGQGTDTQYF.

The genes are TRBV21-1 and TRBJ2-4; the D call of TRBD2 is as the table states it, not checked on the DNA. TRBV21-1 is tagged as a pseudogene. The CDR3 loop spans 11 amino acids. CDR3 sequence reads: CASNHSGGLHF. The CDR3 DNA follows: TGTGCCAGCAACCATAGCGGGGGGCTACATTTC.

This sequence joins TRBV2 and TRBJ1-2, with no clear D. Looked up from germline, CDR1 is SNHLY and CDR2 is FYNNEI. V lost 3 bases, J lost 8 bases, and 13 bases lay in between. CDR3 length equals 13 residues. Here the CDR3 reads CASSDEGNRGYTF. The CDR3 region has the DNA TGTGCCAGCAGTGATGAGGGAAATAGGGGCTACACCTTC.

This sequence joins TRBV19 and TRBJ1-6; D ambiguous. The germline gives CDR1 LNHDA, CDR2 SQIVND (reference sequence). There are 14 residues in the CDR3. Trimming removed 3 bases at V and 7 bases at J, with 10 bases between. The CDR3 region has the DNA TGTGCCAGTAGTATGTCAGAGCGAAATTCACCCCTCCACTTT. This encodes CASSMSERNSPLHF.